What follows are 20 T cell receptor beta chains derived from one specimen sequenced in a study of T cells in Graves' hyperthyroidism and ophthalmopathy. What was amplified from RNA transcripts were TCR beta CDR3 regions. Primed by the HTBI set, a first-round RT-PCR was run on the TCR CDR3. MiXCR was run by TCRdb on the multiplex PCR reads, yielding one entry per CDR3 protein. The sample carries about 700,000 distinct CDR3 sequences, 11% to 15% recorded once. Material: blood. These receptors were obtained from a young woman with Graves' hyperthyroidism.

This clonotype occurred many times. The rearrangement uses TRBV20-1 and TRBJ2-1; 11 bases agree with TRBD2. With V trimmed by 6 bases and J by 8 bases, 9 bases remained unmatched. Looked up from germline, CDR1 is DFQATT and CDR2 is SNEGSKA (reference sequence). CDR3 size: 14 residues. In DNA, the CDR3 is TGCAGTGCGTTTAGCGGGAGGGCCTCAGATGAGCAGTTCTTC. It yields the protein CSAFSGRASDEQFF.

This chain links TRBV15 with TRBJ2-5; weak D call: TRBD2 (6 bases). Trimming pared 5 bases from V and 5 bases from J, leaving 12 bases between. The germline V gene has CDR1 LNHNV and CDR2 YYDKDF (reference sequence). This CDR3 is 13 amino acids long. CDR3 in DNA: TGTGCCACCAGCTTAGAGCGGGCCGAGACCCAGTACTTC. It translates to CATSLERAETQYF.

This clonotype was seen a few times. The chain recombines TRBV6-1 with TRBJ1-1; D gene ambiguous. CDR1 MNHNS and CDR2 SASEGT come from the germline V gene. Trimming removed 6 bases at V and 7 bases at J, with 18 bases between. The CDR3 runs 14 residues. The CDR3 loop reads CASRSPGRLNEAFF. CDR3 nucleotide sequence: TGTGCCAGCAGGTCCCCCGGCAGATTGAATGAAGCTTTCTTT.

This clonotype was seen at least ten times. The CDR3, as DNA: TGTGCCAGCAGCCAGAAAGGGACTAGCGCCTACAATGAGCAGTTCTTC. Its translation: CASSQKGTSAYNEQFF. The rearrangement uses TRBV7-9 and TRBJ2-1; TRBD2 matches at 10 bases. Germline CDR1 reads SEHNR; CDR2 reads FQNEAQ (reference sequence). Trimming took 5 bases from V and 2 from J; bases not matched to a gene: 6. The CDR3 sequence is 16 residues long.

This clonotype was observed a handful of times. The rearrangement joins TRBV6-1 to TRBJ2-7, with 8 nucleotides matching TRBD2. V shed 10 bases and J 4 bases; nucleotides not matched to a gene: 9. This CDR3 has 13 amino acids. From germline, CDR1 is MNHNS and CDR2 SASEGT. The CDR3 here is CATRKTSGYEQYF. DNA of the CDR3: TGTGCCACCCGCAAAACTAGCGGATACGAGCAGTACTTC.

Ten or more counts support this clonotype. The V gene is TRBV12-3 or TRBV12-4, the J gene TRBJ2-1, with TRBD1 matching over 10 bases. This CDR3 has 15 residues. V gave up 5 bases and J gave up 2 bases; unmatched junction bases: 3. The CDR3 region is CASSGDRGPYNEQFF. The CDR3 DNA is TGTGCCAGCAGTGGGGACAGGGGACCCTACAATGAGCAGTTCTTC.

This clonotype was seen many times. The chain has TRBV30 and TRBJ1-6, with 10 bases identical to TRBD1. Germline trimming cut 5 bases from V and 7 bases from J; bases unmatched to any gene: 2. The CDR3 sequence is 13 residues long. Looked up from germline, CDR1 is GTSNPN and CDR2 is SVGIG (reference sequence). The CDR3 sequence is CAWGQGVNSPLHF. CDR3 DNA: TGTGCCTGGGGACAGGGGGTAAATTCACCCCTCCACTTT. Looking up the rest from reference TRBV30 and TRBJ1-6 gives the full variable domain: SQTIHQWPATLVQPVGSPLSLECTVEGTSNPNLYWYRQAAGRGLQLLFYSVGIGQISSEVPQNLSASRPQDRQFILSSKKLLLSDSGFYLCAWGQGVNSPLHFGNGTRLTVT.

V gene TRBV30 combines with J gene TRBJ2-2; tentative D call: TRBD1 (5 bases). CDR1 is GTSNPN, CDR2 SVGIG, per germline (reference sequence). The CDR3 extends over 13 amino acids. V shed 4 bases and J shed 3 bases, with 9 bases lying between them. This CDR3 reads CAWTTAYTGELFF. DNA for the CDR3: TGTGCCTGGACGACAGCTTACACCGGGGAGCTGTTTTTT.

J is TRBJ2-5 and V is TRBV5-1; 10 bases agree with TRBD2. The CDR3 covers 16 residues. Per germline, CDR1 SGHRS and CDR2 YFSETQ. Losses at the gene ends were 0 bases for V and 5 bases for J; bases not matched to a gene: 7. For the CDR3, the DNA is TGCGCCAGCAGCTTGGTTCGGACTAGCGGTCCGGAGACCCAGTACTTC. Translation gives CASSLVRTSGPETQYF.

This clonotype was seen many times. This rearrangement joins TRBV10-2 to TRBJ2-3; either TRBD1 or TRBD2 may fit D (5 bases each). Germline-derived CDR1 and CDR2 are WSHSY and SAAADI. The germline V and J ends were trimmed by 1 base and 4 bases, with 12 bases remaining between them. CDR3 length: 15 residues. CDR3: CASSELTGGPDTQYF. The CDR3 bases are TGCGCCAGCAGTGAGTTAACAGGAGGCCCAGATACGCAGTATTTT.

This clonotype was seen repeatedly, ten times or more. This CDR3 is CSALADLGETQYF. The CDR3 DNA sequence: TGCAGTGCCCTAGCGGACCTGGGAGAGACCCAGTACTTC. The V and J genes are TRBV20-1 and TRBJ2-5; 7 positions match TRBD2. The length of the CDR3 is 13 residues. CDR1 is DFQATT and CDR2 is SNEGSKA in the germline V gene (reference sequence). Trimming removed 6 bases from V and 4 bases from J; junction bases left unmatched: 8.

The rearrangement uses TRBV2 and TRBJ1-1, with TRBD1 identical over 10 bases. The CDR3 length is 17 residues. CDR1 and CDR2 from the germline V gene are SNHLY and FYNNEI. V trimming: 4 bases; J trimming: 5 bases; junction bases outside the gene matches: 13. CDR3 sequence: CASSGGGTGEEGTEAFF. CDR3 bases: TGTGCCAGCAGTGGGGGGGGGACAGGGGAAGAGGGTACTGAAGCTTTCTTT.

The chain combines TRBV20-1 with TRBJ1-1; D is perhaps TRBD1 (5 bases). Germline V CDR1 and CDR2: DFQATT, SNEGSKA (reference sequence). Trimming removed 6 bases from V and 0 bases from J, with 14 bases in between. This CDR3 is 14 amino acids long. The CDR3 DNA reads TGCAGTGCCGGTACCGGGACCTTGAACACTGAAGCTTTCTTT. Translating it yields CSAGTGTLNTEAFF.

This clonotype was recorded at least ten times. This sequence joins TRBV11-2 and TRBJ2-7, with D unclear. CDR1 is SGHAT and CDR2 is FQNNGV in the germline V gene. The CDR3 runs 14 residues. V shed 4 bases and J shed 3 bases, with 13 bases lying between them. In nucleotides, the CDR3 is TGTGCCAGCAGCTCCCTAAGCAGCCGCTACGAGCAGTACTTC. Translation gives CASSSLSSRYEQYF. Supplemented by reference TRBV11-2 and TRBJ2-7, the full variable domain reads EAGVAQSPRYKIIEKRQSVAFWCNPISGHATLYWYQQILGQGPKLLIQFQNNGVVDDSQLPKDRFSAERLKGVDSTLKIQPAKLEDSAVYLCASSSLSSRYEQYFGPGTRLTVT.

This clonotype was picked up many times. The genes are TRBV28 and TRBJ2-7, with unresolved D. Germline-derived CDR1 and CDR2 are MDHEN and SYDVKM. This CDR3 has 14 residues. V lost 2 bases, J lost 5 bases, and 13 bases lay in between. The CDR3 region is CASSLIPQWNEQYF. The CDR3 DNA reads as TGTGCCAGCAGTTTAATCCCGCAGTGGAACGAGCAGTACTTC.

The chain uses TRBV14 and TRBJ2-7; maybe TRBD1 (6 bases). The CDR3 covers 19 residues. Germline V lookup: CDR1 SGHDN, CDR2 FVKESK. The V and J ends lost 0 bases and 4 bases respectively, with 25 bases between them. The CDR3 nucleotides read TGTGCCAGCAGCCAAGAGAGCTTAGGTGGGGGCGAAACGAGGTACGAGCAGTACTTC. This encodes CASSQESLGGGETRYEQYF.

The chain recombines TRBV9 with TRBJ1-4; 8 bases are a match to TRBD1. Germline lookup yields CDR1 SGDLS and CDR2 YYNGEE. V lost 0 bases to trimming and J lost 7 bases; unmatched junction nucleotides: 8. This CDR3 has 16 residues. CDR3 sequence reads: CASSVGDTGGREKLFF. The CDR3 DNA reads TGTGCCAGCAGCGTAGGTGATACAGGGGGACGTGAAAAACTGTTTTTT.

The sample holds many counts of this clonotype. The gene calls are TRBV30 and TRBJ2-5, with no clear D. Per the germline V gene, CDR1 is GTSNPN and CDR2 is SVGIG (reference sequence). The CDR3 is made up of 13 amino acids. V lost 4 bases, J lost 0 bases, and 9 bases lay in between. CDR3 nucleotides: TGTGCCTGGACACGGGCGGACCAAGAGACCCAGTACTTC. Translated: CAWTRADQETQYF.

The chain carries TRBV24-1 and TRBJ2-1; TRBD1 matches at 7 bases. The CDR3 covers 13 residues. V lost 7 bases, J lost 6 bases, and 5 bases stayed unmatched. Per germline, CDR1 KGHDR and CDR2 SFDVKD. This CDR3 is CATRGDRFNEQFF. In DNA form, the CDR3 reads TGTGCCACCAGGGGGGACAGATTCAATGAGCAGTTCTTC.

Concerning this clonotype itself: A much larger clonotype is one base distant, so this may be a read error. J is TRBJ2-6 and V is TRBV3-1; D perhaps matches TRBD1 (5 bases). Germline assignment: CDR1 LGHDT and CDR2 YNNKEL (reference sequence). The CDR3 extends over 11 amino acids. The DNA of the CDR3 is TGTGCCAGCAGCCAAACAGGCCTCCTGCACTTC. Its translation: CASSQTGLLHF.